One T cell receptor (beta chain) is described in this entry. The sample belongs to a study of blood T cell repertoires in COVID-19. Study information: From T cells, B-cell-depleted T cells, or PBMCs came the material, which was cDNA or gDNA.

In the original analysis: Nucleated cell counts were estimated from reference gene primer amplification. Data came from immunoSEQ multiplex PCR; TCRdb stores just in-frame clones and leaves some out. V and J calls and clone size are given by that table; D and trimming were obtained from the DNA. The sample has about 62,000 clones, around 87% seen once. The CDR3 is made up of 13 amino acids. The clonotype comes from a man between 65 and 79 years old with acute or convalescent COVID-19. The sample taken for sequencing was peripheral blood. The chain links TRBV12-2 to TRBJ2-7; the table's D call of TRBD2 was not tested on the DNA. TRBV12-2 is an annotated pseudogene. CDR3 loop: CAIRVSGTYEQYF. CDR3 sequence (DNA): TGTGCAATTCGGGTTTCCGGGACCTACGAGCAGTACTTC.